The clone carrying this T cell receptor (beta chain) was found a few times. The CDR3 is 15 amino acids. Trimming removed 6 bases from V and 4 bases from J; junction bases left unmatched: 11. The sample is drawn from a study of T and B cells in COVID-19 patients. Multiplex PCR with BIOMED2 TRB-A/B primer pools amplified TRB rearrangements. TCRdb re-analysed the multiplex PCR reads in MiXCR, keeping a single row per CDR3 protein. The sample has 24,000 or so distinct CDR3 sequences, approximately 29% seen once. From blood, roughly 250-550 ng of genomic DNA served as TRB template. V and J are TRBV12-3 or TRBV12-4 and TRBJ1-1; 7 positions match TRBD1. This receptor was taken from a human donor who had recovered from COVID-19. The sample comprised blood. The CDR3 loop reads CASSLRGQGVTEAFF. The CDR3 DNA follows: TGTGCCAGCAGCCTAAGGGGGCAGGGGGTCACTGAAGCTTTCTTT.